A selection of T cell receptor beta chains follows, all from one sample in a study of identical twins. TCRdb re-called the 5' RACE reads through MiXCR, storing one row per CDR3 protein. Of 570,000 or so distinct CDR3 sequences in the sample, 9% to 10% were seen once. A further study also used this sample, focusing on yellow fever vaccine responses in identical twins.

Material for sequencing was PBMCs. These receptors originate from a woman between 18 and 29 years old in good health. The CDR3 runs from the conserved cysteine through the conserved F or W. A D gene is named only where the DNA matches it firmly. Some rows mark clone size as missing; the rest say once, few, many or name a class of expanded clone.

many	TRBV4-2	.	TRBJ2-7	16	CASSQEWDLRSYEQYF	TGTGCCAGCAGCCAAGAGTGGGACCTACGCTCCTACGAGCAGTACTTC
.	TRBV6-2/TRBV6-3	.	TRBJ2-1	14	CASTHRFKSSEQFF	TGTGCCAGCACCCACCGTTTCAAAAGCAGTGAGCAGTTCTTC
.	TRBV5-6	.	TRBJ2-7	13	CASSGAPSYEQYF	TGTGCCAGCAGCGGGGCCCCCTCCTACGAGCAGTACTTC
few	TRBV20-1	TRBD2	TRBJ2-5	16	CSARDPTSAHQETQYF	TGCAGTGCTAGAGATCCGACTAGCGCGCATCAAGAGACCCAGTACTTC
few	TRBV5-5	.	TRBJ1-1	13	CASIRGMNTEAFF	TGTGCCAGCATTAGGGGGATGAACACTGAAGCTTTCTTT
.	TRBV12-3/TRBV12-4	TRBD2	TRBJ2-7	16	CASSIAGGRRGYEQYF	TGTGCCAGCAGCATAGCGGGGGGGCGAAGGGGCTACGAGCAGTACTTC
few	TRBV25-1	.	TRBJ2-1	20	CASSARISPEQSQRANEQFF	TGTGCCAGCAGTGCCCGGATTTCCCCCGAACAGTCCCAGCGGGCCAATGAGCAGTTCTTC
many	TRBV7-9	.	TRBJ2-1	16	CASSLNAGQAYNEQFF	TGTGCCAGCAGCTTAAACGCGGGCCAAGCTTACAATGAGCAGTTCTTC
many	TRBV7-8	.	TRBJ2-2	14	CASSLATESGELFF	TGTGCCAGCAGCTTAGCGACAGAGTCGGGGGAGCTGTTTTTT
.	TRBV7-9	TRBD1	TRBJ1-5	14	CASSLGTDGQPQHF	TGTGCCAGCAGCTTGGGGACAGACGGTCAGCCCCAGCATTTT
few	TRBV20-1	.	TRBJ1-2	12	CSARVGGYGYTF	TGCAGTGCTAGAGTAGGGGGGTATGGCTACACCTTC
.	TRBV30	TRBD2	TRBJ2-3	18	CAWSAGTSGWASTDTQYF	TGTGCCTGGAGTGCTGGGACTAGCGGATGGGCTAGCACAGATACGCAGTATTTT
many	TRBV2	TRBD1	TRBJ1-6	14	CASSEGGGLSPLHF	TGTGCCAGCAGTGAAGGAGGGGGCTTGTCACCCCTCCACTTT
.	TRBV11-1	.	TRBJ2-1	12	CASMGDDNEQFF	TGTGCCAGCATGGGTGACGACAATGAGCAGTTCTTC
few	TRBV27	.	TRBJ1-1	12	CASSLTGFEAFF	TGTGCCAGCAGTTTAACCGGGTTTGAAGCTTTCTTT
.	TRBV10-2	.	TRBJ2-7	16	CASSESVGPGIYEQYF	TGCGCCAGCAGTGAGTCGGTGGGTCCGGGAATCTACGAGCAGTACTTC
few	TRBV6-1	.	TRBJ2-1	14	CASSQQSFRNEQFF	TGTGCCAGCAGTCAACAGTCATTCAGAAATGAGCAGTTCTTC
medium-sized	TRBV29-1	TRBD1	TRBJ2-1	14	CSVLTGQGGNEQFF	TGCAGCGTTCTGACGGGACAGGGGGGTAATGAGCAGTTCTTC
few	TRBV7-9	TRBD2	TRBJ2-3	16	CASSSELARVADTQYF	TGTGCCAGCAGCTCAGAACTAGCGAGGGTGGCAGATACGCAGTATTTT
few	TRBV7-9	.	TRBJ2-5	15	CASTRPGLRGETQYF	TGTGCCAGCACGCGTCCGGGACTCAGAGGGGAGACCCAGTACTTC
few	TRBV12-3/TRBV12-4	.	TRBJ2-1	17	CASSPSRLWSSYNEQFF	TGTGCCAGCAGTCCATCCCGACTGTGGAGCTCCTACAATGAGCAGTTCTTC
many	TRBV5-6	TRBD1	TRBJ2-2	15	CASSFGTGNTGELFF	TGTGCCAGCAGTTTTGGGACAGGGAACACCGGGGAGCTGTTTTTT
few	TRBV5-1	TRBD2	TRBJ2-3	16	CASSPLTSGLTDTQYF	TGCGCCAGCAGCCCACTTACTAGCGGACTCACAGATACGCAGTATTTT
few	TRBV6-5	.	TRBJ2-3	12	CATKGPPDTQYF	TGTGCAACTAAAGGGCCCCCAGATACGCAGTATTTT
many	TRBV6-6	TRBD2	TRBJ2-7	13	CASSGGTNYEQYF	TGTGCCAGCAGTGGAGGGACTAACTACGAGCAGTACTTC
many	TRBV7-2	.	TRBJ1-2	16	CASSLEKGRANYGYTF	TGTGCCAGCAGCTTAGAGAAGGGAAGGGCTAACTATGGCTACACCTTC
many	TRBV2	.	TRBJ2-5	13	CASSTGSGETQYF	TGTGCCAGCAGTACAGGGTCAGGAGAGACCCAGTACTTC
.	TRBV9	TRBD2	TRBJ2-3	15	CASGSTSGGVEPQYF	TGTGCCAGCGGCTCGACTAGCGGGGGAGTCGAGCCGCAGTATTTT
once	TRBV29-1	.	TRBJ2-3	11	CSALQRDTQYF	TGCAGCGCCCTACAGCGGGATACGCAGTATTTT
.	TRBV4-2	.	TRBJ1-3	17	CASSQITGSGLGNTIYF	TGTGCCAGCAGCCAGATTACAGGGAGCGGCCTCGGAAACACCATATATTTT
.	TRBV14	TRBD1	TRBJ2-7	16	CASSQGRTGGTYEQYF	TGTGCCAGCAGCCAGGGACGGACAGGGGGCACCTACGAGCAGTACTTC
few	TRBV6-5	.	TRBJ1-1	14	CASSYSRADTEAFF	TGTGCCAGCAGTTACAGCAGGGCGGACACTGAAGCTTTCTTT
.	TRBV11-3	TRBD2	TRBJ2-3	17	CASSLSSSGSFTDTQYF	TGTGCCAGCAGCTTAAGCTCTAGCGGGAGTTTTACAGATACGCAGTATTTT
many	TRBV12-3/TRBV12-4	.	TRBJ2-7	14	CASSPQGISYEQYF	TGTGCCAGCAGTCCCCAAGGCATCTCCTACGAGCAGTACTTC
few	TRBV6-5	.	TRBJ2-7	15	CASSVTSMSTYEQYF	TGTGCCAGCAGCGTTACTAGTATGTCGACCTACGAGCAGTACTTC
many	TRBV12-3/TRBV12-4	TRBD2	TRBJ2-4	12	CASSLAGDIQYF	TGTGCCAGCAGTCTAGCGGGTGACATTCAGTACTTC
many	TRBV5-1	.	TRBJ1-1	14	CASSLSGRNTEAFF	TGCGCCAGCAGCTTGTCAGGGAGGAACACTGAAGCTTTCTTT
many	TRBV10-3	.	TRBJ2-1	18	CAISASDTIIGGGDEQFF	TGTGCCATCAGTGCTTCGGACACAATCATAGGAGGTGGGGATGAGCAGTTCTTC
few	TRBV11-2	TRBD2	TRBJ2-5	13	CASSPGLVETQYF	TGTGCCAGCAGCCCGGGACTAGTCGAGACCCAGTACTTC
.	TRBV11-1	.	TRBJ2-3	18	CASSLLTIGQKSTDTQYF	TGTGCCAGCAGCTTATTAACGATAGGGCAGAAAAGCACAGATACGCAGTATTTT
many	TRBV5-5	.	TRBJ2-7	13	CASSLVGDYEQYF	TGTGCCAGCAGCTTGGTAGGTGACTACGAGCAGTACTTC
.	TRBV6-4	TRBD2	TRBJ2-1	17	CASSATSGGANSGEQFF	TGTGCCAGCAGTGCGACTAGCGGGGGGGCCAATTCCGGTGAGCAGTTCTTC
few	TRBV7-6	.	TRBJ2-5	16	CASSLWGDSPGETQYF	TGTGCCAGCAGCCTCTGGGGGGACAGTCCGGGCGAGACCCAGTACTTC
few	TRBV30	.	TRBJ2-1	11	CAWSEGLIQHF	TGTGCCTGGAGTGAAGGACTCATACAACACTTC
few	TRBV6-2/TRBV6-3	TRBD2	TRBJ2-7	15	CASRVLAESSYEQYF	TGTGCCAGCAGGGTCCTAGCGGAGAGCTCCTACGAGCAGTACTTC
.	TRBV20-1	TRBD2	TRBJ2-7	15	CSAGEGLAGVYEQYF	TGCAGTGCTGGAGAGGGACTAGCGGGAGTTTACGAGCAGTACTTC
.	TRBV24-1	TRBD1	TRBJ2-1	17	CATSDLTPGQGFDEQFF	TGTGCCACCAGTGATTTAACACCGGGACAGGGCTTCGATGAGCAGTTCTTC
.	TRBV7-6	TRBD2	TRBJ2-5	16	CASSSNSGGAQETQYF	TGTGCCAGCAGCTCGAATAGCGGGGGGGCCCAAGAGACCCAGTACTTC